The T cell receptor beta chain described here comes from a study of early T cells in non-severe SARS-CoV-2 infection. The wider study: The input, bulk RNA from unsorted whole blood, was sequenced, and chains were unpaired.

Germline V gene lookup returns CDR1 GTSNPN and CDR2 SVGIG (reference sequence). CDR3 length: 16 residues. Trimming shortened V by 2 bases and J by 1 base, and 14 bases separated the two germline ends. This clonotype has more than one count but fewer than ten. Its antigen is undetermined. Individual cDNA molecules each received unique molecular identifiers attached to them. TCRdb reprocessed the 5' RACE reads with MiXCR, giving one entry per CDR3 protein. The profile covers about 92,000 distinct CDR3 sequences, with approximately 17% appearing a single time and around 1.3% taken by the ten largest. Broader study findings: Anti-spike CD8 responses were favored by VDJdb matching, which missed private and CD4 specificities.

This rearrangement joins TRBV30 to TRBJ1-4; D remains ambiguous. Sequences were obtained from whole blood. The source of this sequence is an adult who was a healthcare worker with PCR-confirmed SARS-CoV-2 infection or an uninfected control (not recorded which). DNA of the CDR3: TGTGCCTGGAGTCCGGACGTCGGCATAACTAATGAAAAACTGTTTTTT. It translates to CAWSPDVGITNEKLFF.